The 26 T cell receptor beta chains below all came from one sample that was sequenced in a study of regulatory T cells in long-lasting Graves disease. The authors built TCR beta libraries using iRepertoire HTBI primers and Arm-PCR of CDR3 regions. TCRdb re-derived calls from the multiplex PCR reads in MiXCR, one entry per CDR3 protein. The sample consists of hundreds of thousands of distinct CDR3 sequences, 15% to 20% of them appearing once. Sample time point: newly diagnosed GD, antithyroid drugs for less than 3 months. The TCR library was made from RNA extracted from PBMCs. This sample was also put to use in a study of T cells in Graves' hyperthyroidism and ophthalmopathy.

This sample comprised peripheral blood mononuclear cells (PBMCs), obtained at new diagnosis, from a patient treated with antithyroid drugs. These TCRs come from a woman aged 25-40 years with Graves disease.

The sample holds many counts of this clonotype. The chain is built from TRBV7-8 and TRBJ2-1; D call uncertain. Trimming left V 1 base short and J 8 bases short, with 9 bases between. There are 13 residues in the CDR3. Per the germline V gene, CDR1 is SGHVS and CDR2 is FQNEAQ. CDR3 bases: TGTGCCAGCAGCTTAGTTCGGGCTTATGAGCAGTTCTTC. Translating gives CASSLVRAYEQFF. Combining the CDR3 with reference TRBV7-8 and TRBJ2-1 gives the whole variable domain GAGVSQSPRYKVAKRGQDVALRCDPISGHVSLFWYQQALGQGPEFLTYFQNEAQLDKSGLPSDRFFAERPEGSVSTLKIQRTQQEDSAVYLCASSLVRAYEQFFGPGTRLTVL.

This clonotype showed up many times. The chain recombines TRBV2 with TRBJ2-7; 10 nucleotides agree with TRBD2. J gave up 0 bases and V 6 bases, and 5 bases lay outside the gene matches. CDR1 SNHLY and CDR2 FYNNEI come from the germline V gene. This CDR3 has 15 amino acids. CDR3 sequence: CASSGRLAGSYEQYF. Written as DNA, the CDR3 is TGTGCCAGCAGCGGTAGACTAGCGGGCTCCTACGAGCAGTACTTC. The full variable domain, with the rest looked up from reference TRBV2 and TRBJ2-7, is EPEVTQTPSHQVTQMGQEVILRCVPISNHLYFYWYRQILGQKVEFLVSFYNNEISEKSEIFDDQFSVERPDGSNFTLKIRSTKLEDSAMYFCASSGRLAGSYEQYFGPGTRLTVT.

The J gene is TRBJ1-1, the V gene TRBV7-3; 8 bases match TRBD1. Germline V gene sequence: CDR1 SGHTA, CDR2 FQGTGA. The CDR3 loop spans 15 amino acids. Germline trimming cut 5 bases from V and 1 base from J; bases unmatched to any gene: 6. CDR3 DNA: TGTGCCAGCAGCCGGACAGGGAATGGGAACACTGAAGCTTTCTTT. Translation: CASSRTGNGNTEAFF.

This clonotype was counted at least ten times. The chain recombines TRBV7-2 with TRBJ2-7; 9 bases agree with TRBD2. Germline V gene sequence: CDR1 SGHTA, CDR2 FQGNSA. The trim removed 6 bases at V and 2 bases at J, leaving 8 bases unmatched. This CDR3 comprises 15 residues. The CDR3 spells CASSKRAGGPYEQYF. The CDR3, as DNA: TGTGCCAGCAGTAAGAGGGCGGGAGGGCCCTACGAGCAGTACTTC. Using reference TRBV7-2 and TRBJ2-7 for the parts outside the CDR3, the full variable domain is GAGVSQSPSNKVTEKGKDVELRCDPISGHTALYWYRQSLGQGLEFLIYFQGNSAPDKSGLPSDRFSAERTGGSVSTLTIQRTQQEDSAVYLCASSKRAGGPYEQYFGPGTRLTVT.

The chain couples TRBV6-1 to TRBJ2-1; TRBD2 agrees at 9 bases. The CDR3 has 16 amino acids. V was pared by 4 bases and J by 2 bases, with 6 bases of the junction left unmatched. Germline V gene lookup returns CDR1 MNHNS and CDR2 SASEGT. The CDR3 coding sequence is TGTGCCAGCAGTGCCCTTAGCGGGAGCCCCTACAATGAGCAGTTCTTC. Amino acids: CASSALSGSPYNEQFF.

V gene TRBV20-1 combines with J gene TRBJ2-5, with D possibly being TRBD1 (6 bases). Deletions cut 3 bases from V and 5 bases from J, with 13 bases between. Germline V gives CDR1 DFQATT, CDR2 SNEGSKA (reference sequence). The CDR3 runs to 13 residues. In DNA form, the CDR3 reads TGCAGTGCTAGGAAGTTCACAGGGGAGACCCAGTACTTC. It is translated as CSARKFTGETQYF.

Note on this clonotype: The junction and the germline gene differ at one end; a read error may be behind it. The chain is built from TRBV2 and TRBJ1-5, with D hard to call. This CDR3 comprises 15 residues. Per the germline V gene, CDR1 is SNHLY and CDR2 is FYNNEI. The CDR3 is CASSDPLGSSQPQHF. In DNA, the CDR3 is TGTGCCAGCAGTGATCCGTTAGGTAGCAGTCAGCCCCAGCATTTT.

In its sample, this clonotype was seen a few times. The chain recombines TRBV27 with TRBJ2-3, with TRBD1 identical over 11 bases. Trimming at V came to 6 bases and at J to 4 bases, leaving 6 bases not matched to a gene. This CDR3 is 15 amino acids long. CDR1 MNHEY and CDR2 SMNVEV come from the germline V gene (reference sequence). CDR3 residues: CASRGWTGGPDTQYF. The CDR3 bases are TGTGCCAGCAGGGGGTGGACAGGGGGCCCAGATACGCAGTATTTT.

The chain is built from TRBV6-9 and TRBJ2-3, with 8 bases matching TRBD2. Germline trimming cut 3 bases from V and 7 bases from J; bases unmatched to any gene: 9. The CDR3 has 15 amino acids. Looked up from germline, CDR1 is MNHGY and CDR2 is SVAAGI. Here the CDR3 reads CASSYPSIAGHTQYF. The DNA of the CDR3 is TGTGCCAGCAGTTACCCGAGCATAGCGGGGCATACGCAGTATTTT.

This clonotype was observed a few times. The chain combines TRBV15 with TRBJ2-7, with a possible D match to TRBD1 (6 bases). Germline V CDR1 and CDR2: LNHNV, YYDKDF (reference sequence). Trimming stripped 3 bases from V and 2 bases from J, with 11 bases between. This CDR3 comprises 14 residues. CDR3 sequence reads: CATSRDTGTYEQYF. The CDR3 DNA reads TGTGCCACCAGCAGGGATACAGGGACCTACGAGCAGTACTTC.

The V gene is TRBV4-1, the J gene TRBJ1-5; D uncertain. Germline V gives CDR1 MGHRA, CDR2 YSYEKL. V was pared by 3 bases and J by 9 bases, with 9 bases between. This CDR3 is built from 12 residues. The CDR3: CASSHNGGPQHF. In nucleotides, the CDR3 is TGCGCCAGCAGCCATAACGGTGGGCCCCAGCATTTT.

The chain combines TRBV7-9 with TRBJ1-3; D perhaps matches TRBD1 (5 bases). Deletions cut 1 base from V and 2 bases from J, with 12 bases between. Germline CDR1 SEHNR, CDR2 FQNEAQ (reference sequence). The CDR3 covers 16 residues. The CDR3: CASSLVPRGAGNTIYF. The CDR3 coding sequence is TGTGCCAGCAGCTTAGTTCCGCGAGGGGCTGGAAACACCATATATTTT.

This clonotype was detected ten times or more. This chain connects TRBV28 to TRBJ2-7, with D possibly being TRBD1 (7 bases). The CDR3 length is 15 residues. V was clipped by 10 bases and J by 4 bases, with 23 bases between them. Germline loops: CDR1 MDHEN, CDR2 SYDVKM. Here the CDR3 reads CATGPGDRAIYEQYF. The CDR3 region has the DNA TGTGCCACCGGCCCGGGAGACAGGGCAATATACGAGCAGTACTTC. The variable domain in full, completed from reference TRBV28 and TRBJ2-7, reads DVKVTQSSRYLVKRTGEKVFLECVQDMDHENMFWYRQDPGLGLRLIYFSYDVKMKEKGDIPEGYSVSREKKERFSLILESASTNQTSMYLCATGPGDRAIYEQYFGPGTRLTVT.

The chain couples TRBV5-1 to TRBJ2-3; perhaps TRBD2 as D (6 bases). Germline V gene sequence: CDR1 SGHRS, CDR2 YFSETQ. Trimming removed 4 bases at V and 5 bases at J, with 20 bases between. The CDR3 covers 16 residues. The CDR3 DNA is TGCGCCAGCAGCGGGGGAGGACCCCAGTTAGGAGATACGCAGTATTTT. This sequence encodes CASSGGGPQLGDTQYF.

This clonotype appeared many times. This rearrangement joins TRBV7-2 to TRBJ1-6; D is possibly TRBD1 (5 bases). This CDR3 region has 16 residues. Trimming removed 5 bases from V and 4 bases from J, with 15 bases in between. Germline CDR1 SGHTA, CDR2 FQGNSA. The CDR3 loop is CASSPAGTEYNSPLHF. CDR3 DNA: TGTGCCAGCAGCCCCGCCGGGACCGAGTATAATTCACCCCTCCACTTT.

This clonotype showed up many times. This rearrangement joins TRBV28 to TRBJ2-7; 8 bases match TRBD1. V trimming: 6 bases; J trimming: 5 bases; junction bases outside the gene matches: 18. The CDR3 has 17 amino acids. Germline assignment: CDR1 MDHEN and CDR2 SYDVKM. CDR3 in DNA: TGTGCCAGCAGAGGGGTCGACAGGGGTTCTTTATCGAACGAGCAGTACTTC. It codes for CASRGVDRGSLSNEQYF. Based on the CDR3 plus reference TRBV28 and TRBJ2-7, the full variable domain is DVKVTQSSRYLVKRTGEKVFLECVQDMDHENMFWYRQDPGLGLRLIYFSYDVKMKEKGDIPEGYSVSREKKERFSLILESASTNQTSMYLCASRGVDRGSLSNEQYFGPGTRLTVT.

V and J are TRBV20-1 and TRBJ2-6; D possibly matches TRBD1 or TRBD2 (6 bases each). The V gene's germline CDR1 is DFQATT and CDR2 SNEGSKA (reference sequence). This CDR3 contains 17 residues. Trimming cost V 3 bases and J 0 bases, with 15 bases left between them. Here the CDR3 DNA reads TGCAGTGCTAGCTCGGGCGGAGGGGGCTCTGGGGCCAACGTCCTGACTTTC. Its protein product is CSASSGGGGSGANVLTF.

There are a few counts of this clonotype. This chain uses TRBV18 with TRBJ2-7, with 7 bases matching TRBD2. V lost 3 bases and J lost 7; bases outside the gene matches: 12. Germline CDR1 is KGHSH and CDR2 is LQKENI. There are 15 residues in the CDR3. Here the CDR3 DNA reads TGTGCCAGCTCACCGCAGCGGGCGCAAGCGGGGGAGCAGTACTTC. Its translation: CASSPQRAQAGEQYF. The variable domain in full, completed from reference TRBV18 and TRBJ2-7, reads NAGVMQNPRHLVRRRGQEARLRCSPMKGHSHVYWYRQLPEEGLKFMVYLQKENIIDESGMPKERFSAEFPKEGPSILRIQQVVRGDSAAYFCASSPQRAQAGEQYFGPGTRLTVT.

This clonotype was observed many times. This sequence joins TRBV7-3 and TRBJ2-3; D unclear. CDR1 and CDR2 from the germline V gene are SGHTA and FQGTGA. The CDR3 is 16 residues long. The V end lost 2 bases, the J end lost 10 bases, and 22 bases lay between the germline ends. Written as DNA, the CDR3 is TGTGCCAGCAGCTTACAGGCTCGAGGAACTACGGCTTCGCAGTATTTT. Protein sequence: CASSLQARGTTASQYF.

This clonotype has a count of ten or more. The chain joins TRBV15 to TRBJ1-5; D is uncertain. This CDR3 comprises 15 residues. Germline lookup yields CDR1 LNHNV and CDR2 YYDKDF (reference sequence). Between the trimmed V and J ends, which lost 0 bases and 9 bases, there was a span of 15 bases. The CDR3 DNA is TGTGCCACCAGCAGAGATTTAAGTACGTCTTGGCCCCAGCATTTT. This gives the protein CATSRDLSTSWPQHF.

This clonotype was observed many times. The chain combines TRBV7-2 with TRBJ2-1; 8 bases line up with TRBD2. Germline CDR1 and CDR2: SGHTA and FQGNSA. This CDR3 comprises 15 residues. J gave up 9 bases and V 4 bases, and 11 bases lay outside the gene matches. This CDR3 is CASSSQRRGEGEQFF. For the CDR3, the DNA is TGTGCCAGCAGCTCTCAGCGGCGGGGGGAAGGTGAGCAGTTCTTC.

This clonotype was counted many times. The rearrangement links TRBV11-2 to TRBJ1-2; D is uncertain. The CDR3 contains 14 residues. Germline assignment: CDR1 SGHAT and CDR2 FQNNGV. Between the trimmed V and J ends, which lost 0 bases and 5 bases, there was a span of 10 bases. CDR3 sequence (DNA): TGTGCCAGCAGCTTAGATTACATCCGTTATGGCTACACCTTC. The encoded protein is CASSLDYIRYGYTF.

The sample holds many counts of this clonotype. The DNA for the CDR3 is TGTGCCATCAGTGAGTCGGTCGGCTTTAATGAGCAGTTCTTC. Protein product: CAISESVGFNEQFF. This chain joins TRBV10-3 and TRBJ2-1; D ambiguous. This CDR3 contains 14 residues. The germline V and J ends were trimmed by 0 bases and 7 bases, with 10 bases remaining between them. The V gene's germline CDR1 is ENHRY and CDR2 SYGVKD.

In this sample, this clonotype turned up many times. The chain employs TRBV27 and TRBJ2-3, with 9 positions matching TRBD2. The trim removed 2 bases at V and 4 bases at J, leaving 4 bases unmatched. CDR3 size: 15 residues. Germline-derived CDR1 and CDR2 are MNHEY and SMNVEV (reference sequence). For the CDR3, the DNA is TGTGCCAGCAGTTTAAGGGGACTAGCCCCAGATACGCAGTATTTT. Translated, it gives CASSLRGLAPDTQYF.

This clonotype was detected many times. The chain links TRBV28 to TRBJ1-1; no definite D call. The length of the CDR3 is 10 residues. Germline V gene sequence: CDR1 MDHEN, CDR2 SYDVKM. The CDR3 DNA reads as TGTACAGCCCGGGGTGTTGAAGCTTTCTTT. Translating it yields CTARGVEAFF.

This clonotype was counted at least ten times. The V gene is TRBV24-1, the J gene TRBJ1-3; D is unresolved. The germline gives CDR1 KGHDR, CDR2 SFDVKD. This CDR3 spans 12 amino acids. Trimming took off 7 bases at V and 8 bases at J, with 11 bases between the two ends. DNA of the CDR3: TGTGCCACCAGGTGCGGCCTTTACACCATATATTTT. It encodes CATRCGLYTIYF.